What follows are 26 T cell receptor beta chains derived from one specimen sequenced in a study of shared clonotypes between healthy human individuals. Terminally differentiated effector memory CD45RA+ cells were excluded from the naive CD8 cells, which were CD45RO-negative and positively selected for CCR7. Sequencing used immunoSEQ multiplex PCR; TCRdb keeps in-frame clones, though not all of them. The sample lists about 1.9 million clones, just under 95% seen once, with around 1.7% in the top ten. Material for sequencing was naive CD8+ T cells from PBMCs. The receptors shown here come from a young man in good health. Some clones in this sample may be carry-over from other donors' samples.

The chain's CDR3 is CASSPWDRLMNTEAFF. Here the CDR3 DNA reads TGTGCCAGCAGCCCTTGGGACAGACTCATGAACACTGAAGCTTTCTTT. The V and J genes are TRBV11-2 and TRBJ1-1; TRBD1 matches at 7 bases. V shed 5 bases, J shed 0 bases, and the junction held 9 bases outside the gene matches. Looked up from germline, CDR1 is SGHAT and CDR2 is FQNNGV. The CDR3 sequence is 16 residues long.

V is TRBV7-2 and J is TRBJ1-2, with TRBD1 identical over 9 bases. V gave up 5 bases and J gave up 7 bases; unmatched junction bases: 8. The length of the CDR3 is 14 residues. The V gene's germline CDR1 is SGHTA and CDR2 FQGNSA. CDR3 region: CASSTRTGEVGYTF. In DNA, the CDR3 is TGTGCCAGCAGCACCCGGACAGGGGAGGTTGGCTACACCTTC.

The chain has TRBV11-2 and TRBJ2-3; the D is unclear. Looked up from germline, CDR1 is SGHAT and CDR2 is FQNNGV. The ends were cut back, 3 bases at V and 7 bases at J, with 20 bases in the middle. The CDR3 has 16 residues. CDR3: CASSFSPSLQGYTQYF. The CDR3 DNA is TGTGCCAGCAGCTTCAGCCCGTCCCTTCAAGGGTATACGCAGTATTTT.

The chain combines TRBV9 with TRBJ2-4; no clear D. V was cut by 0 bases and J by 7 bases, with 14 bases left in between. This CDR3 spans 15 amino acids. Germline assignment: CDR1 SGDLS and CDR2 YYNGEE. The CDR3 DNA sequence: TGTGCCAGCAGCGTAGCCGGCAGCCACCAGAACATTCAGTACTTC. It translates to CASSVAGSHQNIQYF.

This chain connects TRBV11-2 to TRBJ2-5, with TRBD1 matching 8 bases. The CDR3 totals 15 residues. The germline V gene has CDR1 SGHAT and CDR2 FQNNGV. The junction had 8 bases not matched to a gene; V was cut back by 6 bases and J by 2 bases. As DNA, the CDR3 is TGTGCCAGCAGTCACCGGGACAGGTCGCAAGAGACCCAGTACTTC. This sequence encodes CASSHRDRSQETQYF.

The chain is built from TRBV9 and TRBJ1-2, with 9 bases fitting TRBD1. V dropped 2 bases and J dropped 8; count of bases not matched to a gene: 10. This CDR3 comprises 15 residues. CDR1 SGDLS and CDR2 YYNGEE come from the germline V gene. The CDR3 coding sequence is TGTGCCAGCAGCGTCGACAGGGGGGCTTTAGGAGGCTACACCTTC. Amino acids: CASSVDRGALGGYTF.

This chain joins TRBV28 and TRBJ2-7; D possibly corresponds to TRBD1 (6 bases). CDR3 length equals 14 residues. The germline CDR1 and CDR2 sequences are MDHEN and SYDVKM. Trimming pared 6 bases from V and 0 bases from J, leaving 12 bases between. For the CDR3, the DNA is TGTGCCAGCAGGGACAGACCTACCTCCTACGAGCAGTACTTC. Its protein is CASRDRPTSYEQYF.

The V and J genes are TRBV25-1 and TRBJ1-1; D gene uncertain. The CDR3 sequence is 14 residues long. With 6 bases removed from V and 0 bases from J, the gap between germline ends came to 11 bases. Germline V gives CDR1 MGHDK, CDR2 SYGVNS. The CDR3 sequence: CASRKTDMNTEAFF. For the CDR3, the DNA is TGTGCCAGCAGGAAAACCGATATGAACACTGAAGCTTTCTTT.

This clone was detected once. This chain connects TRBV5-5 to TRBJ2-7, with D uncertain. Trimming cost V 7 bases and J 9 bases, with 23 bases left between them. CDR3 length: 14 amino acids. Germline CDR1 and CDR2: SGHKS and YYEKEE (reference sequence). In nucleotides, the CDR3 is TGTGCCAGCGAGGATTGGGCTTCGGTTGGCGGGCAGTACTTC. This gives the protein CASEDWASVGGQYF.

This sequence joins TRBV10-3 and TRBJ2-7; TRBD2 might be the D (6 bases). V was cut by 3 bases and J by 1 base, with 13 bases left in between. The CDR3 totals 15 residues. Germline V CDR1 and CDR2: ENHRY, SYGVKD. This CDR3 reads CAISETLAPSYEQYF. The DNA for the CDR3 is TGTGCCATCAGTGAAACCCTAGCGCCATCCTACGAGCAGTACTTC.

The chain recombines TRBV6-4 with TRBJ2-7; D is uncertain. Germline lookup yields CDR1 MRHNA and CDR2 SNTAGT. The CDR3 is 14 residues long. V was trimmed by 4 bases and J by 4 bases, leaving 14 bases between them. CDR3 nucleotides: TGTGCCAGCAGTGTAGGCTCGCGCGTGTACGAGCAGTACTTC. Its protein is CASSVGSRVYEQYF.

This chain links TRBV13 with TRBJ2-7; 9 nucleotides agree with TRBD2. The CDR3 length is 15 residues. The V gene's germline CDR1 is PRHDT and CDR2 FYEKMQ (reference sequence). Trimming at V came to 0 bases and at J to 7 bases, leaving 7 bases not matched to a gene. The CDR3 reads CASSLGREGVGEQYF. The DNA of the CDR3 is TGTGCCAGCAGCTTAGGGCGGGAGGGTGTAGGGGAGCAGTACTTC.

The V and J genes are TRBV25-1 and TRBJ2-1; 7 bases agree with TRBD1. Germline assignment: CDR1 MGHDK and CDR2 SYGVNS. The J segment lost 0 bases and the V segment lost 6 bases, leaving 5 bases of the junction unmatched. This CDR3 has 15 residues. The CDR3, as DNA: TGTGCCAGCAGAGATGACAGGGCCTCCTACAATGAGCAGTTCTTC. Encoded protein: CASRDDRASYNEQFF.

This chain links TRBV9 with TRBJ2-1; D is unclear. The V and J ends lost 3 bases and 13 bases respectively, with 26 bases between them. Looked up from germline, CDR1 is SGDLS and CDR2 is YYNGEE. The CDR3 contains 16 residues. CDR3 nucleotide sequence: TGTGCCAGCAGCGCCAACCCAGGTCTGGGCACTACGACCCAGTTCTTC. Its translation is CASSANPGLGTTTQFF.

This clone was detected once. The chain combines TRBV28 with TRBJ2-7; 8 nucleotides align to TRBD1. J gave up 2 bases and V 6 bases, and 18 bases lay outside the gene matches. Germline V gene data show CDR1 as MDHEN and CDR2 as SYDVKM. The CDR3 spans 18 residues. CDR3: CASSLWGQGTGNPYEQYF. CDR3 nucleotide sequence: TGTGCCAGCAGCCTATGGGGTCAGGGGACAGGAAACCCCTACGAGCAGTACTTC.

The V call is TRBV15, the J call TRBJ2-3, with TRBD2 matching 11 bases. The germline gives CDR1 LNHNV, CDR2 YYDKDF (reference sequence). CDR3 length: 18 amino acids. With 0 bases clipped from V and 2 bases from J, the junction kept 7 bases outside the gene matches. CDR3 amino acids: CATSRDLAGGDFTDTQYF. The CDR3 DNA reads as TGTGCCACCAGCAGAGACTTAGCGGGAGGGGACTTCACAGATACGCAGTATTTT. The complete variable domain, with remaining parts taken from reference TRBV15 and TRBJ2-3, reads DAMVIQNPRYQVTQFGKPVTLSCSQTLNHNVMYWYQQKSSQAPKLLFHYYDKDFNNEADTPDNFQSRRPNTSFCFLDIRSPGLGDTAMYLCATSRDLAGGDFTDTQYFGPGTRLTVL.

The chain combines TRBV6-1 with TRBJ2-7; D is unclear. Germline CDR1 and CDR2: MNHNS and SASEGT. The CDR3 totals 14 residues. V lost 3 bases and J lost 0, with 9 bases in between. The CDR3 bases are TGTGCCAGCAGTGAGTGGGGTTTCTCCTACGAGCAGTACTTC. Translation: CASSEWGFSYEQYF.

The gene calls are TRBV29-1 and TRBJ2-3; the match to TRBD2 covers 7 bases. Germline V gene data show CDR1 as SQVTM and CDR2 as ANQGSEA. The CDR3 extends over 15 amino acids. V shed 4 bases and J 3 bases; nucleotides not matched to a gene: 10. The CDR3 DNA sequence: TGCAGCGTTGCAGGGAGGGCCCGGGGGACAGATACGCAGTATTTT. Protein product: CSVAGRARGTDTQYF.

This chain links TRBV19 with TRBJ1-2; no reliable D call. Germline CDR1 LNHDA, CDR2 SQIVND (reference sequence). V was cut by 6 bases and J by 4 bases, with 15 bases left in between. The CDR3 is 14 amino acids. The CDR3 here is CASSPNPVTYGYTF. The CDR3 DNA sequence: TGTGCCAGTAGCCCGAACCCTGTGACCTATGGCTACACCTTC. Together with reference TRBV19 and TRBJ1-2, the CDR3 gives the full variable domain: DGGITQSPKYLFRKEGQNVTLSCEQNLNHDAMYWYRQDPGQGLRLIYYSQIVNDFQKGDIAEGYSVSREKKESFPLTVTSAQKNPTAFYLCASSPNPVTYGYTFGSGTRLTVV.

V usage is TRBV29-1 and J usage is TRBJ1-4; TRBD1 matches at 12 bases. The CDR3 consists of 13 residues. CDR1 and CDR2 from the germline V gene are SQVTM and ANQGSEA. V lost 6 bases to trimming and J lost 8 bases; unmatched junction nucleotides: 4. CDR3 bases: TGCAGCGTGGGGACAGGGGGCGGGGAAAAACTGTTTTTT. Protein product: CSVGTGGGEKLFF.

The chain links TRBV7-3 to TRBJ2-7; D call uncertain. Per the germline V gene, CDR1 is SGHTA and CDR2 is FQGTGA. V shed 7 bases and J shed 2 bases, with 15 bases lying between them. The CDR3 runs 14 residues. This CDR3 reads CASTTGPDTYEQYF. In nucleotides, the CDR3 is TGTGCCAGCACCACCGGTCCAGACACCTACGAGCAGTACTTC.

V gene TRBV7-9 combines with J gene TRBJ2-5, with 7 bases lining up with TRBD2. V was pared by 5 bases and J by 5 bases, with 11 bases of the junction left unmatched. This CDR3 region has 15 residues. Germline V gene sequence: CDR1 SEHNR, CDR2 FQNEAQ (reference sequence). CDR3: CASSVPSGGAETQYF. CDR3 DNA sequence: TGTGCCAGCAGCGTACCCTCGGGGGGTGCGGAGACCCAGTACTTC.

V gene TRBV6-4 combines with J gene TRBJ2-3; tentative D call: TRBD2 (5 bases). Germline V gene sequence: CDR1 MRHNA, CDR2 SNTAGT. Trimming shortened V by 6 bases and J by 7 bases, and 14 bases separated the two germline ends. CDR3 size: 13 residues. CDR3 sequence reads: CASRDFGENTQYF. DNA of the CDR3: TGTGCCAGCAGAGATTTCGGGGAAAATACGCAGTATTTT.

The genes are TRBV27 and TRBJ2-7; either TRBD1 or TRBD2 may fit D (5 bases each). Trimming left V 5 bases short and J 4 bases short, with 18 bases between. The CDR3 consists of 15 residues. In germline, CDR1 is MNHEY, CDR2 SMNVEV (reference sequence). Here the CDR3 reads CASSPVWGTRYEQYF. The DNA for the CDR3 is TGTGCCAGCAGTCCCGTTTGGGGGACCAGGTACGAGCAGTACTTC.

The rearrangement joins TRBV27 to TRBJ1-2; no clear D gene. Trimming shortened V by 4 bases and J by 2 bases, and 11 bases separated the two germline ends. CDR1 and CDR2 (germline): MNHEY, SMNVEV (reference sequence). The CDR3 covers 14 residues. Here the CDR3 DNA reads TGTGCCAGCAGTTCCCAGGCCGCCAACTATGGCTACACCTTC. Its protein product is CASSSQAANYGYTF.

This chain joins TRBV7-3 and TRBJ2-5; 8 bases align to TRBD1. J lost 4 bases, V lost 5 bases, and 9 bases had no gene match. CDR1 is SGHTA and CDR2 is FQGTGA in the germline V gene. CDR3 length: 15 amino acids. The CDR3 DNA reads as TGTGCCAGCAGCCTAAACAGGGGGACGGGAGAGACCCAGTACTTC. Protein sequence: CASSLNRGTGETQYF.